Below are 8 T cell receptor beta chains sequenced from a single sample in a study of OX40 agonist ivuxolimab in advanced cancers. Profiling relied on immunoSEQ multiplex PCR, and the TCRdb table lists in-frame clones only, not all of them. The repertoire holds approximately 90,000 clones, with 88% as singletons. The source material was CD4+ or CD8+ T cells sorted from blood, sampled in a trial of the OX40 agonist ivuxolimab. The receptors come from an adult with an advanced solid tumor such as melanoma, head and neck, liver or kidney cancer.

V gene TRBV18 combines with J gene TRBJ1-5, with no clear D. The germline V gene encodes CDR1 KGHSH and CDR2 LQKENI. V lost 4 bases and J lost 6, with 10 bases in between. This CDR3 is 13 amino acids long. CDR3 residues: CASSRPDGQPQHF. CDR3 sequence (DNA): TGTGCCAGCTCACGACCCGACGGTCAGCCCCAGCATTTT.

This chain connects TRBV10-2 to TRBJ2-3; TRBD1 might be the D (5 bases). The length of the CDR3 is 12 residues. Germline V gene data show CDR1 as WSHSY and CDR2 as SAAADI. Trimming removed 6 bases from V and 6 bases from J, with 10 bases in between. CDR3 sequence reads: CASSRDSDTQYF. CDR3 bases: TGCGCCAGCAGCCGAGACAGCGATACGCAGTATTTT.

This chain uses TRBV20-1 with TRBJ2-1; D is uncertain. The germline V gene has CDR1 DFQATT and CDR2 SNEGSKA (reference sequence). This CDR3 region has 11 residues. V lost 2 bases, J lost 5 bases, and 4 bases lay in between. CDR3 in amino acids: CSARSDNEQFF. DNA of the CDR3: TGCAGTGCTAGATCGGACAATGAGCAGTTCTTC.

V usage is TRBV11-3 and J usage is TRBJ2-7; perhaps TRBD2 as D (5 bases). This CDR3 spans 15 amino acids. V shed 5 bases and J shed 0 bases, with 14 bases lying between them. Germline CDR1 and CDR2: SGHNT and YENEEA. The chain's CDR3 is CASSPLSLASYEQYF. The CDR3, as DNA: TGTGCCAGCAGCCCCCTGAGCCTAGCCTCCTACGAGCAGTACTTC.

The CDR3 is CASTITGQSITYEQYF. In DNA form, the CDR3 reads TGTGCCAGCACCATTACGGGACAGAGTATTACCTACGAGCAGTACTTC. The V gene is TRBV5-5, the J gene TRBJ2-7; TRBD1 matches at 7 bases. V was pared by 6 bases and J by 2 bases, with 14 bases of the junction left unmatched. Germline CDR1 reads SGHKS; CDR2 reads YYEKEE (reference sequence). The CDR3 has 16 residues. The variable domain in full, completed from reference TRBV5-5 and TRBJ2-7, reads DAGVTQSPTHLIKTRGQQVTLRCSPISGHKSVSWYQQVLGQGPQFIFQYYEKEERGRGNFPDRFSARQFPNYSSELNVNALLLGDSALYLCASTITGQSITYEQYFGPGTRLTVT.

The V and J genes are TRBV10-2 and TRBJ2-3, with TRBD2 identical over 10 bases. In germline, CDR1 is WSHSY, CDR2 SAAADI. This CDR3 region has 15 residues. V lost 5 bases, J lost 6 bases, and 8 bases stayed unmatched. The CDR3 DNA sequence: TGCGCCAGCAGTCGTAGCGGGGGGCCGTGGGATACGCAGTATTTT. Translation: CASSRSGGPWDTQYF.

The chain carries TRBV23-1 and TRBJ1-1; tentative D call: TRBD1 (5 bases). TRBV23-1 is an ORF, with its function uncertain. The germline V and J ends were trimmed by 8 bases and 1 base, with 17 bases remaining between them. This CDR3 is 15 amino acids long. CDR3 nucleotides: TGCGCCAGCCCAATCTCCGGGACCACGAACACTGAAGCTTTCTTT. This sequence encodes CASPISGTTNTEAFF.

This clone was seen just once. The V gene is TRBV30, the J gene TRBJ2-3; 7 nucleotides match TRBD1. This CDR3 contains 15 residues. The trim removed 0 bases at V and 1 base at J, leaving 4 bases unmatched. CDR1 GTSNPN and CDR2 SVGIG come from the germline V gene (reference sequence). CDR3 amino acids: CAWSVGGVRTDTQYF. The DNA for the CDR3 is TGTGCCTGGAGTGTAGGGGGCGTTCGCACAGATACGCAGTATTTT.